The rows below give T cell receptor beta chains drawn from one sample of a study of T cells after yellow fever vaccination. Each CDR3 protein gets one entry after TCRdb re-called the 5' RACE reads with MiXCR. The table has some 600,000 distinct CDR3 sequences, about a sixth seen once. The source material was PBMCs, sampled about 5 days after the first yellow fever vaccination. The source is a man aged 18 to 29 who received the YFV17D yellow fever vaccine. CDR3s include the opening cysteine and the closing phenylalanine or tryptophan. The order of the fields is clone size, J gene, D gene, V gene, CDR3 DNA, CDR3 protein. A D gene is named only where the DNA matches it firmly. Some rows have no size entry. The others give once, few or many, or a class for an expanded clone.

size: NA; J: TRBJ1-1; D: NA; V: TRBV11-3; DNA: TGTGCCAGCAGGCCAAGCGAATCCATCGTAGCTTTCTTT; CDR3: CASRPSESIVAFF
size: NA; J: TRBJ2-1; D: NA; V: TRBV20-1; DNA: TGCAGTGCGCTGGGACTTTCCAGCTCCTACAATGAGCAGTTCTTC; CDR3: CSALGLSSSYNEQFF
size: NA; J: TRBJ2-2; D: TRBD1; V: TRBV11-2; DNA: TGTGCCAGCAGCTACTACAGGGGATTGAGCGGGGAGCTGTTTTTT; CDR3: CASSYYRGLSGELFF
size: few; J: TRBJ2-1; D: NA; V: TRBV28; DNA: TGTGCCAGCCTCACTCTGGCGGGGGCATACAATGAGCAGTTCTTC; CDR3: CASLTLAGAYNEQFF
size: few; J: TRBJ2-5; D: NA; V: TRBV5-1; DNA: TGCGCCAGCAGCCAAACGGATCTAGAGACCCAGTACTTC; CDR3: CASSQTDLETQYF
size: once; J: TRBJ2-5; D: NA; V: TRBV4-2; DNA: TGTGCCAGCAGCCAAAAGGGAATCACGCAGAAGCGTTCAGAGACCCAGTACTTC; CDR3: CASSQKGITQKRSETQYF
size: NA; J: TRBJ2-3; D: TRBD1; V: TRBV7-9; DNA: TGTGCCAGCAGATTGGACAGGGAACGGGATACGCAGTATTTT; CDR3: CASRLDRERDTQYF
size: NA; J: TRBJ2-2; D: NA; V: TRBV12-3/TRBV12-4; DNA: TGTGCCAGCAGATCCCGCCCCCCCGGGGAGCTGTTTTTT; CDR3: CASRSRPPGELFF
size: NA; J: TRBJ1-1; D: NA; V: TRBV5-5; DNA: TGTGCCAGCAGCTTGTTGGTATTGAACACTGAAGCTTTCTTT; CDR3: CASSLLVLNTEAFF
size: NA; J: TRBJ1-5; D: TRBD1; V: TRBV19; DNA: TGTGCCACCTCCCAGGGGGCCCAGCCCCAGCATTTT; CDR3: CATSQGAQPQHF